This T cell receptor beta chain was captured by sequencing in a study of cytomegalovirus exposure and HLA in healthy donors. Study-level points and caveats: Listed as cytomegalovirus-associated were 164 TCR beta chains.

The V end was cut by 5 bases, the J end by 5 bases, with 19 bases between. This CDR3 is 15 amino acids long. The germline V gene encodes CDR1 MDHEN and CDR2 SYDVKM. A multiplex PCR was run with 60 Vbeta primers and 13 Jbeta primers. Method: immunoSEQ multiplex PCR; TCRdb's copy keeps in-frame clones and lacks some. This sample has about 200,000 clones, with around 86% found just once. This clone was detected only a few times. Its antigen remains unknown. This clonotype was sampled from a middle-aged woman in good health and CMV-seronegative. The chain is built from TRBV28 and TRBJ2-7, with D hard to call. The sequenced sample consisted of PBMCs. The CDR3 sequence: CASSPTSTPWDEQYF. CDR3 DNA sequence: TGTGCCAGCAGTCCTACTTCGACTCCCTGGGACGAGCAGTACTTC.